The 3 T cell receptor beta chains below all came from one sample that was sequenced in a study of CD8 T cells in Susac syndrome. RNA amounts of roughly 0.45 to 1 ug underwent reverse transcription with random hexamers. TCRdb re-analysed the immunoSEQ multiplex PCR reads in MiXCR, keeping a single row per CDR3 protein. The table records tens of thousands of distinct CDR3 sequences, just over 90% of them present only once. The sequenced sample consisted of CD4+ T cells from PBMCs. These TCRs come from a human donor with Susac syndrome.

The CDR3 loop is CASSRDKENINSPLHF. The CDR3 region has the DNA TGCGCCAGCAGCCGGGACAAAGAAAATATTAATTCACCCCTCCACTTT. The V and J genes are TRBV5-1 and TRBJ1-6; a weak D match, TRBD1 (6 bases). The CDR3 consists of 16 residues. V dropped 4 bases and J dropped 6 bases, with 17 bases sitting between them. Germline V gives CDR1 SGHRS, CDR2 YFSETQ.

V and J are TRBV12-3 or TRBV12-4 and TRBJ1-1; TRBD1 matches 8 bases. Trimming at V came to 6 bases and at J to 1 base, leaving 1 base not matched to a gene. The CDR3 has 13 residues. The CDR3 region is CASRTGGNTEAFF. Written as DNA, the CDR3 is TGTGCCAGCAGAACAGGGGGGAACACTGAAGCTTTCTTT.

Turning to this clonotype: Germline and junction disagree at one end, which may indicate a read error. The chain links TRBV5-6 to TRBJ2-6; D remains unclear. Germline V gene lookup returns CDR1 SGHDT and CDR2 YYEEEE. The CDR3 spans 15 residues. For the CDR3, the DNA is TGTGCCAGCACCTTGAGGAGCTCTGGGGCCAACGTCCTGACTTTC. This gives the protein CASTLRSSGANVLTF.